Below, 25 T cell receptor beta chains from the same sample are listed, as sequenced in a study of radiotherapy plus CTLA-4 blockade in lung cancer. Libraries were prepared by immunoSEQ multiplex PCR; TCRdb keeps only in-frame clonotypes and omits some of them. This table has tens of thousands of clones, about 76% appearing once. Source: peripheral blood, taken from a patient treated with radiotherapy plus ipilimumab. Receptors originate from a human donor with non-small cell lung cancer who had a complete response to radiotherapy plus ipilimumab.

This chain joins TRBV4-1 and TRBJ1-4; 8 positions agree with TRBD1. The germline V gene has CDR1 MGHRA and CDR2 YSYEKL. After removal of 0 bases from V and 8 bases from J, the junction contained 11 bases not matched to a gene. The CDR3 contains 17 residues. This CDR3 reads CASSQDPGRGRGEKLFF. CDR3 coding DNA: TGCGCCAGCAGCCAAGATCCCGGCAGGGGGCGAGGGGAAAAACTGTTTTTT.

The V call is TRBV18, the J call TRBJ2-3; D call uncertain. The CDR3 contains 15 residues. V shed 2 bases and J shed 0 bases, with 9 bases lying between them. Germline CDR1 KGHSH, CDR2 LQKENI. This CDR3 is CASSPNTASTDTQYF. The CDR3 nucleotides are TGTGCCAGCTCACCAAACACCGCTAGCACAGATACGCAGTATTTT.

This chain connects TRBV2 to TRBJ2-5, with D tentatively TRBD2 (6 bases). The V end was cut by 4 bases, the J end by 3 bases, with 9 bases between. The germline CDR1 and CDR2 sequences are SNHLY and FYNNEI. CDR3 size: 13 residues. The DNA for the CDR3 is TGTGCCAGCAGTGTTGGAGGGGAAGAGACCCAGTACTTC. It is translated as CASSVGGEETQYF.

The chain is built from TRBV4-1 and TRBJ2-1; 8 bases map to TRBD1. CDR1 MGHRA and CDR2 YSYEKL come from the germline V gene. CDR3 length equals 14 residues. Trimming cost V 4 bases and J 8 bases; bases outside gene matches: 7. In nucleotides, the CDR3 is TGCGCCAGCAGCCTCAACGCAGGGGGCGATGAGCAGTTCTTC. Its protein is CASSLNAGGDEQFF.

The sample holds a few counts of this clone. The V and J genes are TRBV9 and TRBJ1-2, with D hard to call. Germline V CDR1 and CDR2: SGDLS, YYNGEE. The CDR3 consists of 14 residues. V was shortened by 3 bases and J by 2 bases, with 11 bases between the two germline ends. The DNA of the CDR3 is TGTGCCAGCAGCGGAAGAGAGAGAAACTATGGCTACACCTTC. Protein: CASSGRERNYGYTF.

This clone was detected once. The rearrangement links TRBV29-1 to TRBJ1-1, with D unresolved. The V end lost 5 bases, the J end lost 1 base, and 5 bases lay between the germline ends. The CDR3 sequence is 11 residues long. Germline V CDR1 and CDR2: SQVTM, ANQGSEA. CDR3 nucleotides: TGCAGCGTTCCGAGGAACACTGAAGCTTTCTTT. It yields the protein CSVPRNTEAFF.

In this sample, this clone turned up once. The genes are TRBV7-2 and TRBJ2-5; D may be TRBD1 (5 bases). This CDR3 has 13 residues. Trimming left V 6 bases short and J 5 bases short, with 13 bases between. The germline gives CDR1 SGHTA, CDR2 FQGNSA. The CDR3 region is CASRDTNEETQYF. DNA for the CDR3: TGTGCCAGCAGGGACACCAATGAGGAGACCCAGTACTTC.

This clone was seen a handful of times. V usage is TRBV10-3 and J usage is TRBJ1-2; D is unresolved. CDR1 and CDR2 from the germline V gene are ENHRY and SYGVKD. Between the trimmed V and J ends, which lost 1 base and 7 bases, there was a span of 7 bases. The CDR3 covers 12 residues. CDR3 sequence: CAISEFGSGYTF. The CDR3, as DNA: TGTGCCATCAGTGAGTTTGGCTCTGGCTACACCTTC.

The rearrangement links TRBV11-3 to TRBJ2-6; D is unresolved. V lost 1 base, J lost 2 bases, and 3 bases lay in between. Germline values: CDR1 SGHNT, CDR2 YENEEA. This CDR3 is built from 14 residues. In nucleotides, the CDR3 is TGTGCCAGCAGCTTAGGTACTGGGGCCAACGTCCTGACTTTC. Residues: CASSLGTGANVLTF. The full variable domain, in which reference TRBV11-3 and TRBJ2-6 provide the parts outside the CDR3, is EAGVVQSPRYKIIEKKQPVAFWCNPISGHNTLYWYLQNLGQGPELLIRYENEEAVDDSQLPKDRFSAERLKGVDSTLKIQPAELGDSAVYLCASSLGTGANVLTFGAGSRLTVL.

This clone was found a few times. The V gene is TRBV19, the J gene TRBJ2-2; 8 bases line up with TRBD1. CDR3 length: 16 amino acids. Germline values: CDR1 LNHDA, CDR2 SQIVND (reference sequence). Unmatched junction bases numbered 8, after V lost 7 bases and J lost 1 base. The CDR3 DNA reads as TGTGCCAGTAAAAGTCCGGGACAGGAGAACACCGGGGAGCTGTTTTTT. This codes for CASKSPGQENTGELFF.

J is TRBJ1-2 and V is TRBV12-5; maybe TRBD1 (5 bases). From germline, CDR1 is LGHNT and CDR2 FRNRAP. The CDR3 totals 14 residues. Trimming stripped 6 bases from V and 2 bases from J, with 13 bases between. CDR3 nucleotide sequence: TGTGCTAGTGGCTACCTCGGGGGGAACTATGGCTACACCTTC. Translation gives CASGYLGGNYGYTF.

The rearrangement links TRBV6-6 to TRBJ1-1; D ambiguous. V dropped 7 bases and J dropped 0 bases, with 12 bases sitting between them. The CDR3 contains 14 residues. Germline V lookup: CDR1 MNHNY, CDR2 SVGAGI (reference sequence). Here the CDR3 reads CASIKEGLNTEAFF. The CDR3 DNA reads TGTGCCAGCATCAAGGAGGGCCTGAACACTGAAGCTTTCTTT.

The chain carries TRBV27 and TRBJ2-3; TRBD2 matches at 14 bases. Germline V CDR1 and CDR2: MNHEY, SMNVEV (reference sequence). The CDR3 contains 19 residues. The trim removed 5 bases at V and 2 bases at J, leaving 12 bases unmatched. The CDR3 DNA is TGTGCCAGCAGTGCCGGACCCCCGGGACTAGCGGGGGCCACAGATACGCAGTATTTT. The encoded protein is CASSAGPPGLAGATDTQYF.

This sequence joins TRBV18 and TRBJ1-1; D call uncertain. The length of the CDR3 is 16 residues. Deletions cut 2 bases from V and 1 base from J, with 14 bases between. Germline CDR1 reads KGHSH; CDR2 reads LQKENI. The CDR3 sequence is CASSPEVGSQNTEAFF. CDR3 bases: TGTGCCAGCTCACCAGAGGTGGGGAGCCAGAACACTGAAGCTTTCTTT.

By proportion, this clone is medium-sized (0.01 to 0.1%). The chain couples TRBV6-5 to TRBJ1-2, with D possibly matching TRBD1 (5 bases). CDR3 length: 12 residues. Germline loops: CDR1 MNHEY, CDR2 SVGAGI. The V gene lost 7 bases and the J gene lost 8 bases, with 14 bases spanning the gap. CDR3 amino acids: CASTKRRGGYTF. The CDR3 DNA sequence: TGTGCCAGCACGAAGAGGAGGGGCGGCTACACCTTC.

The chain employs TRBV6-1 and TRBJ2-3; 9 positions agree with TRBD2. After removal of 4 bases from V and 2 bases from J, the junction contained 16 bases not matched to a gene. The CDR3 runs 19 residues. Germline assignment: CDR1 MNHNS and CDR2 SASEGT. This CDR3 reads CASSVQLLGREGLTDTQYF. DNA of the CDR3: TGTGCCAGCAGTGTTCAGCTTTTGGGGCGGGAGGGCCTCACAGATACGCAGTATTTT.

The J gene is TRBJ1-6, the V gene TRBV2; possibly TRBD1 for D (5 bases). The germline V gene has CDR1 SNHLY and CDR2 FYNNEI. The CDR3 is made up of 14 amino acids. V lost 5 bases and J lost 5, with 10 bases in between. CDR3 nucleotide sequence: TGTGCCAGCAGTATAACAGGCAATAATTCACCCCTCCACTTT. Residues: CASSITGNNSPLHF.

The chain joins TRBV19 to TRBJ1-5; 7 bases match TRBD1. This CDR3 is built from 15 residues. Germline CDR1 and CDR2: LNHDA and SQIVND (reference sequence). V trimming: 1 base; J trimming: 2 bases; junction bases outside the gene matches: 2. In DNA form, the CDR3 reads TGTGCCAGTAGTATAGGAGGGGGCGGCAATCAGCCCCAGCATTTT. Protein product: CASSIGGGGNQPQHF.

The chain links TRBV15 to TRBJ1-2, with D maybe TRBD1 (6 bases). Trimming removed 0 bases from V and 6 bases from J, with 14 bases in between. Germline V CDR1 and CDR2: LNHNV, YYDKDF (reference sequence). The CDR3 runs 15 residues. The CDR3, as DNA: TGTGCCACCAGCAGAGACGGCAGGGGATTCGATGGCTACACCTTC. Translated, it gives CATSRDGRGFDGYTF. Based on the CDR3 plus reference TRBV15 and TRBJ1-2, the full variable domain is DAMVIQNPRYQVTQFGKPVTLSCSQTLNHNVMYWYQQKSSQAPKLLFHYYDKDFNNEADTPDNFQSRRPNTSFCFLDIRSPGLGDTAMYLCATSRDGRGFDGYTFGSGTRLTVV.

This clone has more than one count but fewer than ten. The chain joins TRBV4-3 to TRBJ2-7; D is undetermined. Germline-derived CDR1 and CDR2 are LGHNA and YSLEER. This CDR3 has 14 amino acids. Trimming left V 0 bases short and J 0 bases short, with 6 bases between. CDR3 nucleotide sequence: TGCGCCAGCAGCCAAGAACAGCCCTCCTACGAGCAGTACTTC. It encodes CASSQEQPSYEQYF.

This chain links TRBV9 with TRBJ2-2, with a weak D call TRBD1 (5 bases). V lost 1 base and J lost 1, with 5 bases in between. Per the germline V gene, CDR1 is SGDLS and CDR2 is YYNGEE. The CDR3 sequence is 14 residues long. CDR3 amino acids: CASSVQGNTGELFF. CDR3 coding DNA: TGTGCCAGCAGCGTACAGGGGAACACCGGGGAGCTGTTTTTT.

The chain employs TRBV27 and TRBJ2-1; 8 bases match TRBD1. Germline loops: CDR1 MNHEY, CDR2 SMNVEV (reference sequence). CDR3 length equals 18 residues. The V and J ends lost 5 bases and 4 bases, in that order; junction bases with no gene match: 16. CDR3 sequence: CASSQYSPRTGRYNEQFF. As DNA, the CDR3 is TGTGCCAGCAGTCAATACTCACCCCGGACAGGGAGATACAATGAGCAGTTCTTC.

CDR3 sequence reads: CASSQGGTGQETQYF. The CDR3 DNA sequence: TGTGCCAGCAGCCAAGGGGGGACTGGTCAAGAGACCCAGTACTTC. V and J are TRBV14 and TRBJ2-5; tentative D call: TRBD2 (6 bases). CDR1 SGHDN and CDR2 FVKESK come from the germline V gene. The CDR3 is 15 amino acids. V was trimmed by 1 base and J by 2 bases, leaving 11 bases between them.

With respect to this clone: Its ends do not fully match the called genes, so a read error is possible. CDR3 residues: CASSVRGLGDTQYF. Written as DNA, the CDR3 is TGTGCTAGCAGCGTCAGGGGGCTTGGGGATACGCAGTATTTT. The rearrangement links TRBV7-7 to TRBJ2-3; 8 bases line up with TRBD1. This CDR3 spans 14 amino acids. Germline V gives CDR1 SSHAT, CDR2 FNYEAQ (reference sequence).

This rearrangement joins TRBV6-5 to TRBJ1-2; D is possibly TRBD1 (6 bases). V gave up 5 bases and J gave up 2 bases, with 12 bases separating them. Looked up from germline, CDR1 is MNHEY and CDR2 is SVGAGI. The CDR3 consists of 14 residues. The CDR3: CASSNRVLNYGYTF. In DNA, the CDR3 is TGTGCCAGCAGTAACAGGGTTCTGAACTATGGCTACACCTTC.